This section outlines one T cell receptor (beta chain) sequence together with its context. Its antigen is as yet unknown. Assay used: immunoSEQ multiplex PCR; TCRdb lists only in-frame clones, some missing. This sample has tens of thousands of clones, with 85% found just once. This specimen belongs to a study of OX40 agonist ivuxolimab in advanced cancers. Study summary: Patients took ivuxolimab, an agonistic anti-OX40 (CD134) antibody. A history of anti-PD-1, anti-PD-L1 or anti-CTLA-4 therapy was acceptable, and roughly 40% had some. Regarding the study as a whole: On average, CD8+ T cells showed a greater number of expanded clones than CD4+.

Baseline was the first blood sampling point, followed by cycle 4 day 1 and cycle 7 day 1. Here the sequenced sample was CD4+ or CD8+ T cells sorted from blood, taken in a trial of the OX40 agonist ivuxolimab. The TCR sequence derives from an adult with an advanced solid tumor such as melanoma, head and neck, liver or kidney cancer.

CDR3 nucleotide sequence: TGTGCCAGCAGTCCGTTCTTCCTGAACACCGGGGAGCTGTTTTTT. It yields the protein CASSPFFLNTGELFF. The rearrangement links TRBV27 to TRBJ2-2, with D unresolved. Germline V gene sequence: CDR1 MNHEY, CDR2 SMNVEV (reference sequence). The germline V and J ends were trimmed by 5 bases and 1 base, with 11 bases remaining between them. CDR3 length: 15 residues.